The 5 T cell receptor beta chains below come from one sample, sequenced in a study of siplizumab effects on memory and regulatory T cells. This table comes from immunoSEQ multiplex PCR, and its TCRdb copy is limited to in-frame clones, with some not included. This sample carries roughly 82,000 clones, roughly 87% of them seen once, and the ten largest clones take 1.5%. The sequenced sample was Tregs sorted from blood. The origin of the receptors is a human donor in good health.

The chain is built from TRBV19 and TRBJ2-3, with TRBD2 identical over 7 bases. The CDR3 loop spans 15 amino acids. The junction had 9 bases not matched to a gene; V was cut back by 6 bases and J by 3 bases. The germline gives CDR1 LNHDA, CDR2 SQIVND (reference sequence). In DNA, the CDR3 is TGTGCCAGTAGGGGCCTGGAAGCGGGGACAGATACGCAGTATTTT. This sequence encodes CASRGLEAGTDTQYF.

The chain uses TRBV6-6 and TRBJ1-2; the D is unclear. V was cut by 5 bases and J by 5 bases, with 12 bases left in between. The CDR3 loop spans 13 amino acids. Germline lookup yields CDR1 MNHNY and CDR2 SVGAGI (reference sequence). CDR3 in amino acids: CASSIQDGYGYTF. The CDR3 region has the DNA TGTGCCAGCAGTATCCAGGACGGATATGGCTACACCTTC.

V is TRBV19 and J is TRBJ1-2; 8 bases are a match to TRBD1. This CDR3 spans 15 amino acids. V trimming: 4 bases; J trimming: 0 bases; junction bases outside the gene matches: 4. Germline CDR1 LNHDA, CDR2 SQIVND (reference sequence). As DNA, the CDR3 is TGTGCCAGTAGTACCGGGACAGGAACTAACTATGGCTACACCTTC. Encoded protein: CASSTGTGTNYGYTF.

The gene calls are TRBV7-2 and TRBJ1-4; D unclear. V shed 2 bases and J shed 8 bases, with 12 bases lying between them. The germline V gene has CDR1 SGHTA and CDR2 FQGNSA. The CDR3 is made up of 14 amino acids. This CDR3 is CASSLQESWEKLFF. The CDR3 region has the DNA TGTGCCAGCAGCTTACAGGAGTCTTGGGAAAAACTGTTTTTT.

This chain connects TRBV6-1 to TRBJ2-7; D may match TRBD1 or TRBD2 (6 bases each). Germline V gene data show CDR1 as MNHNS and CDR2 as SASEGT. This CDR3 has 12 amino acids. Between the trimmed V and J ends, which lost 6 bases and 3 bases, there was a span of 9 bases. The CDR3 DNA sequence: TGTGCCAGCAGGGAGGGGGGCTACGAGCAGTACTTC. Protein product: CASREGGYEQYF.